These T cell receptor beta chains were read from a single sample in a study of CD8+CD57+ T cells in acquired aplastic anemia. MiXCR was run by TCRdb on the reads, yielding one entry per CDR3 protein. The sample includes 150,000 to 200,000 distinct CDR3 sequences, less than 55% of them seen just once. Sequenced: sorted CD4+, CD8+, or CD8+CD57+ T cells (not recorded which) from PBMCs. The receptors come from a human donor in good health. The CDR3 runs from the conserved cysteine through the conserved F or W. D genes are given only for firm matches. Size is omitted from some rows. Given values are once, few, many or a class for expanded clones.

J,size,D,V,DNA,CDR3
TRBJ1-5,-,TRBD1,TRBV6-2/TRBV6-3,TGTGCCAGCACCCGGACCGACAGGGGCAATCAGCCCCAGCATTTT,CASTRTDRGNQPQHF
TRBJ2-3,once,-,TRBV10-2,TGTGCCAGCGCTGGAAACACAGATACGCAGTATTTT,CASAGNTDTQYF
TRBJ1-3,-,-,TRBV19,TGTGCCAGTAGGCGGGTAGGCAGCTCTGGAAACACCATATATTTT,CASRRVGSSGNTIYF
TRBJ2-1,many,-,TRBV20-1,TGCAGTGCTATTGCTAGGGGAGCCAATTCTGAGCAGTTCTTC,CSAIARGANSEQFF
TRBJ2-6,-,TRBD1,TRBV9,TGTGCCAGCAGCGTAAGGACAGGGTTTGGGGCCAACGTCCTGACTTTC,CASSVRTGFGANVLTF
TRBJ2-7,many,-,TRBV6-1,TGTGCCAGCAGTGAAGCGGTAAGAATACCCCCCTACGAGCAGTACTTC,CASSEAVRIPPYEQYF
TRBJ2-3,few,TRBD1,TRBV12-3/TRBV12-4,TGTGCCAGCAGTTTAAACAAGGGGGCCGGCACAGATACGCAGTATTTT,CASSLNKGAGTDTQYF
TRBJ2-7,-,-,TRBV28,TGTGCCAGCACCTCGGGGTTGGGGGAGCAGTACTTC,CASTSGLGEQYF
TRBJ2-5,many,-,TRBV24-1,TGTGCCACCAGTGACCGGGGACCCGAACAAGAGACCCAGTACTTC,CATSDRGPEQETQYF
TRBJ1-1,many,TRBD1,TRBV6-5,TGTGCCAGCAGTTACTCGGCGGGACAGGCGAACACTGAAGCTTTCTTT,CASSYSAGQANTEAFF
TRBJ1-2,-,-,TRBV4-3,TGCGCCAGCAGCGATAACTTAGGATATGGCTACACCTTC,CASSDNLGYGYTF
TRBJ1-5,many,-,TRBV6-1,TGTGCCAGCAGTGAGCTTGGGTGGGGCAATCAGCCCCAGCATTTT,CASSELGWGNQPQHF
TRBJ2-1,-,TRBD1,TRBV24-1,TGTGCCACCAGTGATTGGGACAGGGACAATGAGCAGTTCTTC,CATSDWDRDNEQFF
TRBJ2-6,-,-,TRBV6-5,TGTGCCAACAGTTACGGGGGAGCTGGGGCCAACGTCCTGACTTTC,CANSYGGAGANVLTF
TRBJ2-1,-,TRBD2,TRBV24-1,TGTGCCACCGTAGCGGGAGGGCCCTACAATGAGCAGTTCTTC,CATVAGGPYNEQFF
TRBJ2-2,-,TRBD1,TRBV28,TGTGCCAGCAAGATGGACAGGGGGGACACCGGGGAGCTGTTTTTT,CASKMDRGDTGELFF
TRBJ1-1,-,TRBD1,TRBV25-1,TGTGCCAGCAGTGAATATGGGGAGGGGGACAGGGGCACTGAAGCTTTCTTT,CASSEYGEGDRGTEAFF
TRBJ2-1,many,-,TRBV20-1,TGCAGTGCTAGACGGGGCGCATACAATGAGCAGTTCTTC,CSARRGAYNEQFF
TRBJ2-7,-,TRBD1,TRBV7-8,TGTGCCAGCAGCCCTCCACCTACAGGGGCCGAGCAGTACTTC,CASSPPPTGAEQYF
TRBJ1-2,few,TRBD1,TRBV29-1,TGCAGCGTTGGTACAGGGGAAGGTAACTATGGCTACACCTTC,CSVGTGEGNYGYTF
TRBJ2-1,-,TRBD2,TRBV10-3,TGTGCCATCAGTGAGGGAACTAGCGGCCCTCAACGGAGCTCCTACAATGAGCAGTTCTTC,CAISEGTSGPQRSSYNEQFF
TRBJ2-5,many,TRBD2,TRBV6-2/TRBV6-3,TGTGCCAGCAGTTACTCCCCGAGGACTAGCGGGAGTCTGGGTGAGACCCAGTACTTC,CASSYSPRTSGSLGETQYF
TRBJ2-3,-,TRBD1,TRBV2,TGTGCCAGCAGTCCCCCCGGACAGGGGATATATACGCAGTATTTT,CASSPPGQGIYTQYF
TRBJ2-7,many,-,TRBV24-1,TGTGCCACCAGTGCACAGGAAGGATCCTACGAGCAGTACTTC,CATSAQEGSYEQYF
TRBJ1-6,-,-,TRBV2,TGTGCCAGCAGACAGGGACCACCCCTCCACTTT,CASRQGPPLHF
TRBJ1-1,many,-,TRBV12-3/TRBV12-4,TGTGCCAGCAGTTTAGTCGGAGGACGGACTGAAGCTTTCTTT,CASSLVGGRTEAFF
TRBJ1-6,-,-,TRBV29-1,TGCAGCGTTGCGGAGGGCCAGTATAATTCACCCCTCCACTTT,CSVAEGQYNSPLHF
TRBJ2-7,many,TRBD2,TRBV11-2,TGTGCCAGCAGCTTAGAGACCCTTAGCGGGAGGGCCCCCGAGCAGTACTTC,CASSLETLSGRAPEQYF
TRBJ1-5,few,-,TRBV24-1,TGTGCCACCAGGAGTAATGAACCGGGGCCCCAGCATTTT,CATRSNEPGPQHF
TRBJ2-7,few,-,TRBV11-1,TGTGCCAGCAGCTTAGGAGACTCGGACGAGCAGTACTTC,CASSLGDSDEQYF
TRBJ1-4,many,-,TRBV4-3,TGCGCCAGCAGCCAATGGGGTCTAAATGAAAAACTGTTTTTT,CASSQWGLNEKLFF
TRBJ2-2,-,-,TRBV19,TGTGCCAGTAGTCAAGGGTCCGGGGAGCTGTTTTTT,CASSQGSGELFF
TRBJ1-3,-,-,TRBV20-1,TGCAGTACTAGAGATTTACAGACCTTCGGAAACACCATATATTTT,CSTRDLQTFGNTIYF
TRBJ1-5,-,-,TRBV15,TGTGCCACCAGCAGAGCGGGCCAGGGCTATAGCAATCAGCCCCAGCATTTT,CATSRAGQGYSNQPQHF
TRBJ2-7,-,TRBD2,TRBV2,TGTGCCAGCAGTGGGCTCGGGAGGAGCTCCTACGAGCAGTACTTC,CASSGLGRSSYEQYF
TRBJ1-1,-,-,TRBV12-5,TGTGCTAGTGGCAGGGACGGGCCTAACACTGAAGCTTTCTTT,CASGRDGPNTEAFF
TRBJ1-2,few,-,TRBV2,TGTGCCAGCAGTGAAAACGGCGCGGGCTATGGCTACACCTTC,CASSENGAGYGYTF
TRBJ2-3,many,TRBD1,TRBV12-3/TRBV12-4,TGTGCCAGCAGTTTTCTGCAGGGGGGCACAGATACGCAGTATTTT,CASSFLQGGTDTQYF
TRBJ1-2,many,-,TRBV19,TGTGCCAGTAGTATATCGGGCACTGGCTACACCTTC,CASSISGTGYTF
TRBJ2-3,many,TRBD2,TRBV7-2,TGTGCCAGCAGCTTAGTTGGACTAGCGGGAGTAGGTGCAGATACGCAGTATTTT,CASSLVGLAGVGADTQYF
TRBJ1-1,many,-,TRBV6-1,TGTGCCAGCAGTCGCTACGAAACTGAAGCTTTCTTT,CASSRYETEAFF
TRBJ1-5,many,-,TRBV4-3,TGCGCCAGCAGCCAAGATTCGAACAGTTTCCAGCCCCAGCATTTT,CASSQDSNSFQPQHF
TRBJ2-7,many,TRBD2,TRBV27,TGTGCCAGCAGGGGACTATCCTACGAGCAGTACTTC,CASRGLSYEQYF
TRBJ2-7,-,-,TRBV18,TGTGCCAGCTCACCAGGATTCCGGGTCGAGCAGTACTTC,CASSPGFRVEQYF
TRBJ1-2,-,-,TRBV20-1,TGCAGTGCTGAGGGACAATCTAACTATGGCTACACCTTC,CSAEGQSNYGYTF
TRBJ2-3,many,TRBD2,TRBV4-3,TGCGCCAGCAGCCTAACTAGCGTCGGGACAGATACGCAGTATTTT,CASSLTSVGTDTQYF
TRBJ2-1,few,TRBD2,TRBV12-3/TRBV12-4,TGTGCCAGCAGAAAGCGGGAGTCCGCCTACAATGAGCAGTTCTTC,CASRKRESAYNEQFF
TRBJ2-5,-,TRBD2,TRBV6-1,TGTGCCAGCTGCACAGCGGGAGGGCCCCAAGAGACCCAGTACTTC,CASCTAGGPQETQYF
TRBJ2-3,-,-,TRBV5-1,TGCGCCAGCCGTATACCCTCAGGGGAAGATACGCAGTATTTT,CASRIPSGEDTQYF
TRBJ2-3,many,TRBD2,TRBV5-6,TGTGCCAGCAGTCGTACTAGCGGGGGTAGCACAGATACGCAGTATTTT,CASSRTSGGSTDTQYF
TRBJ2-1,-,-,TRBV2,TGTGCCAGCAGTGGCGGGACCCACCAGTACAATGAGCAGTTCTTC,CASSGGTHQYNEQFF
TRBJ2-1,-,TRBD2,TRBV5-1,TGCGCCAGCAGCTTGACGGGAGGGCCTCACGAGCAGTTCTTC,CASSLTGGPHEQFF
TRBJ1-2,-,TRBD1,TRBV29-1,TGCAGCGTTGAGGGACAGCGCGTTTATGGCTACACCTTC,CSVEGQRVYGYTF
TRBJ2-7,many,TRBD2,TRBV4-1,TGCGCCAGCAGCCAGGGACTAGCGGGACGAGGCGAGCAGTACTTC,CASSQGLAGRGEQYF
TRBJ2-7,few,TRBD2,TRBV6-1,TGTGCCAGCAGTGAAGTTAAGGCTAGCGGCTACGAGCAGTACTTC,CASSEVKASGYEQYF
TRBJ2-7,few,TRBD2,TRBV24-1,TGTGCCACCAGTTCTAGCGGGAACTACGAGCAGTACTTC,CATSSSGNYEQYF
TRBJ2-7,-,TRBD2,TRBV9,TGTGCCAGCAGCTCCGGGACTACGATCTGGCAGTACTTC,CASSSGTTIWQYF
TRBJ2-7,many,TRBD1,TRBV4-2,TGTGCCAGCAGCCAATTCTCCGGGACAGACTCCTACGAGCAGTACTTC,CASSQFSGTDSYEQYF
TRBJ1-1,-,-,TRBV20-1,TGCAGTGCTAGAGATATGGGGGTCGGGAACACTGAAGCTTTCTTT,CSARDMGVGNTEAFF
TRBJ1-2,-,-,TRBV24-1,TGTGCCACCAGTGATTTGCTAGGGTATGGCTACACCTTC,CATSDLLGYGYTF